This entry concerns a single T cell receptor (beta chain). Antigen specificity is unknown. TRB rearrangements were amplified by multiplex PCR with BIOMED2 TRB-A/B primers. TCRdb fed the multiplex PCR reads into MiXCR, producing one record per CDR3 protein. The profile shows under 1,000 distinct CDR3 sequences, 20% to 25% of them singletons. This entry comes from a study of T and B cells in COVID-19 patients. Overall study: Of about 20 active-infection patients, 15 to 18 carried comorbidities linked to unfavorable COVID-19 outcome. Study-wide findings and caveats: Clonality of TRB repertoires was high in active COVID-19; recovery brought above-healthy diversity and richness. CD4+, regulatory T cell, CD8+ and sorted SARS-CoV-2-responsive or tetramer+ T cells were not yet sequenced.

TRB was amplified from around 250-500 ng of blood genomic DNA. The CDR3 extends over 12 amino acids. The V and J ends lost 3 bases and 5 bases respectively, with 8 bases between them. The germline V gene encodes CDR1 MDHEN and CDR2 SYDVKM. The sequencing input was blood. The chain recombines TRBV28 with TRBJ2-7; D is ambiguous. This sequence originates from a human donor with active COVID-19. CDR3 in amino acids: CASSLTFDEQYF. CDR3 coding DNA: TGTGCCAGCAGTTTGACATTCGACGAGCAGTACTTC.